These 14 T cell receptor beta chains were all obtained from the same sample, sequenced in a study of response to subunit inactivated influenza vaccine. One entry per CDR3 protein results from TCRdb running MiXCR on the RT-PCR reads. The sample contains approximately 700,000 distinct CDR3 sequences, about 15% of which appear only once. The source material was PBMCs from blood, sampled around 15 days before vaccination. Every receptor here comes from a man aged 45-65 years who received an inactivated influenza vaccine.

This clonotype has a handful of counts. The genes are TRBV6-2 or TRBV6-3 and TRBJ2-7, with TRBD1 matching over 7 bases. There are 18 residues in the CDR3. The germline CDR1 and CDR2 sequences are MNHEY and SVGEGT. J lost 3 bases, V lost 8 bases, and 22 bases had no gene match. CDR3 protein: CASSEHGAGGTPFYEQYF. The CDR3 DNA reads as TGTGCCAGCTCCGAACACGGGGCAGGGGGAACCCCTTTCTACGAGCAGTACTTC.

This clonotype showed up just a few times. The chain links TRBV9 to TRBJ2-2; 7 nucleotides line up with TRBD2. Trimming cost V 4 bases and J 4 bases; bases outside gene matches: 13. The CDR3 spans 17 residues. Germline assignment: CDR1 SGDLS and CDR2 YYNGEE. Here the CDR3 reads CASSTPQTSPITGELFF. DNA for the CDR3: TGTGCCAGCAGCACGCCTCAGACTAGCCCCATCACCGGGGAGCTGTTTTTT.

The chain uses TRBV11-2 and TRBJ2-7, with 11 bases identical to TRBD1. V gave up 7 bases and J gave up 3 bases; unmatched junction bases: 5. Germline assignment: CDR1 SGHAT and CDR2 FQNNGV. This CDR3 has 14 residues. CDR3 region: CASIPDRGLYEQYF. CDR3 DNA sequence: TGTGCCAGCATCCCGGACAGGGGGCTCTACGAGCAGTACTTC. The entire variable domain, with the rest obtained from reference TRBV11-2 and TRBJ2-7, is as follows: EAGVAQSPRYKIIEKRQSVAFWCNPISGHATLYWYQQILGQGPKLLIQFQNNGVVDDSQLPKDRFSAERLKGVDSTLKIQPAKLEDSAVYLCASIPDRGLYEQYFGPGTRLTVT.

V usage is TRBV6-1 and J usage is TRBJ2-1, with D unresolved. Germline CDR1 is MNHNS and CDR2 is SASEGT. This CDR3 spans 12 amino acids. Trimming took 3 bases from V and 4 from J, leaving 4 bases between them. CDR3 DNA: TGTGCCAGCAGTGACGTTTACAATGAGCAGTTCTTC. It yields the protein CASSDVYNEQFF.

Only a few counts were recorded for this clonotype. This sequence joins TRBV5-1 and TRBJ2-7; the D gene is possibly TRBD2 (6 bases). Germline assignment: CDR1 SGHRS and CDR2 YFSETQ. Trimming took off 0 bases at V and 7 bases at J, with 11 bases between the two ends. The CDR3 has 13 amino acids. CDR3 in DNA: TGCGCCAGCAGCTTGGTAGCGGCGGGTGAGCAGTACTTC. Amino acids: CASSLVAAGEQYF.

This clonotype was observed a handful of times. The genes are TRBV6-1 and TRBJ2-2; perhaps TRBD1 as D (5 bases). Germline V gives CDR1 MNHNS, CDR2 SASEGT. V lost 2 bases and J 9 bases, leaving 10 bases between the germline ends. CDR3 length: 13 amino acids. The CDR3 loop is CASSERQGWELFF. As DNA, the CDR3 is TGTGCCAGCAGTGAAAGGCAGGGATGGGAGCTGTTTTTT.

The chain employs TRBV24-1 and TRBJ2-7, with D perhaps TRBD1 or TRBD2 (5 bases each). Germline V lookup: CDR1 KGHDR, CDR2 SFDVKD. V was cut by 2 bases and J by 2 bases, with 12 bases left in between. The CDR3 spans 15 residues. The CDR3 DNA reads as TGTGCCACCAGTGATTCAAACCGGGACCCCTACGAGCAGTACTTC. This codes for CATSDSNRDPYEQYF.

This clonotype has ten or more counts. The chain uses TRBV28 and TRBJ2-1; a weak D match, TRBD2 (6 bases). The CDR3 loop spans 16 amino acids. V was cut by 6 bases and J by 5 bases, with 20 bases left in between. Germline CDR1 MDHEN, CDR2 SYDVKM. The CDR3 DNA reads as TGTGCCAGCAGCAACCGCAAAGAGCGGGCAAACAATGAGCAGTTCTTC. Encoded protein: CASSNRKERANNEQFF.

This clonotype has just a few counts. V and J are TRBV7-2 and TRBJ2-3; no clear D. The CDR3 loop spans 11 amino acids. Germline-derived CDR1 and CDR2 are SGHTA and FQGNSA. V was clipped by 6 bases and J by 4 bases, with 5 bases between them. CDR3 DNA sequence: TGTGCCAGCAGAGAGGCAGATACGCAGTATTTT. Translating gives CASREADTQYF. Using reference TRBV7-2 and TRBJ2-3 for the parts outside the CDR3, the full variable domain is GAGVSQSPSNKVTEKGKDVELRCDPISGHTALYWYRQSLGQGLEFLIYFQGNSAPDKSGLPSDRFSAERTGGSVSTLTIQRTQQEDSAVYLCASREADTQYFGPGTRLTVL.

This clonotype was seen ten or more times. The genes are TRBV10-3 and TRBJ2-5; TRBD2 aligns across 7 bases. This CDR3 has 13 amino acids. From germline, CDR1 is ENHRY and CDR2 SYGVKD. V dropped 0 bases and J dropped 5; count of bases not matched to a gene: 0. CDR3 bases: TGTGCCATCAGTGAGTCACTAGCGGAGACCCAGTACTTC. Translating gives CAISESLAETQYF.

In its sample, this clonotype was seen a few times. V usage is TRBV12-3 or TRBV12-4 and J usage is TRBJ1-4, with D unresolved. The V end lost 2 bases, the J end lost 10 bases, and 5 bases lay between the germline ends. The CDR3 contains 11 residues. As DNA, the CDR3 is TGTGCCAGCAGTTTAATCGGAAAACTGTTTTTT. Its translation is CASSLIGKLFF.

The chain combines TRBV5-1 with TRBJ2-3; 11 nucleotides align to TRBD2. The length of the CDR3 is 17 residues. V lost 0 bases, J lost 4 bases, and 7 bases stayed unmatched. Per germline, CDR1 SGHRS and CDR2 YFSETQ. The CDR3 DNA sequence: TGCGCCAGCAGCTTGGAAATTAGCGGGAGGGCAGCAGATACGCAGTATTTT. Translation: CASSLEISGRAADTQYF.

This sequence joins TRBV3-1 and TRBJ1-2; D gene ambiguous. The V end was cut by 3 bases, the J end by 3 bases, with 8 bases between. This CDR3 is 13 amino acids long. Looked up from germline, CDR1 is LGHDT and CDR2 is YNNKEL (reference sequence). The CDR3 reads CASSQARHYGYTF. The CDR3 coding sequence is TGTGCCAGCAGCCAGGCCAGACACTATGGCTACACCTTC.

This clonotype has only a few counts. The V call is TRBV28, the J call TRBJ1-2; no reliable D call. CDR1 MDHEN and CDR2 SYDVKM come from the germline V gene. V gave up 3 bases and J gave up 2 bases, with 19 bases separating them. The CDR3 totals 17 residues. The CDR3 nucleotides read TGTGCCAGCAGTTTCCGAGGCGGCAATCAGGCGAACTATGGCTACACCTTC. This translates into CASSFRGGNQANYGYTF.